Listed below are T cell receptor beta chains from one sample, sequenced in a study of glioma-infiltrating T cells after dendritic cell vaccination. TCRdb's copy holds only in-frame clones and misses some; the assay was immunoSEQ multiplex PCR. Of 85,000 to 95,000 clones listed, around 86% are singletons. Specimen: blood, collected before dendritic cell vaccination. Receptor source: a human donor with glioblastoma. Each CDR3 is given with its conserved first and last residue. The order of the fields is D gene, clone size, V gene, J gene, CDR3 DNA, CDR3 protein. D genes are given only for firm matches. Some rows have no size entry. The others give once, few or many, or a class for an expanded clone.

d_gene: .; abundance: .; v_gene: TRBV4-2; j_gene: TRBJ2-1; CDR3nt: TGTGCCAGCAGCCAAGACCCTACAGGGAGCTCCTACAATGAGCAGTTCTTC; CDR3aa: CASSQDPTGSSYNEQFF
d_gene: TRBD1; abundance: few; v_gene: TRBV6-6; j_gene: TRBJ1-6; CDR3nt: TGTGCCAGCAGTTACGCCAAGGGACAGGTGGGCTCACCCCTCCACTTT; CDR3aa: CASSYAKGQVGSPLHF
d_gene: TRBD1; abundance: .; v_gene: TRBV7-9; j_gene: TRBJ2-7; CDR3nt: TGTGCCAGCAGCTTGTTCTTCGGACAGGGGGCTCACGAGCAGTACTTC; CDR3aa: CASSLFFGQGAHEQYF
d_gene: .; abundance: .; v_gene: TRBV14; j_gene: TRBJ2-7; CDR3nt: TGTGCCAGCAGCCTCTTAGCCTACGAGCAGTACTTC; CDR3aa: CASSLLAYEQYF
d_gene: TRBD1; abundance: .; v_gene: TRBV6-6; j_gene: TRBJ1-6; CDR3nt: TGTGCCAGCAGTTCCGGACAGGGGGATAATTCACCCCTCCACTTT; CDR3aa: CASSSGQGDNSPLHF
d_gene: TRBD1; abundance: once; v_gene: TRBV15; j_gene: TRBJ1-4; CDR3nt: TGTGCCACCAGCAGAGATCGGGGACAGCGGGGGAGCGGTGAAAAACTGTTTTTT; CDR3aa: CATSRDRGQRGSGEKLFF
d_gene: .; abundance: .; v_gene: TRBV5-1; j_gene: TRBJ2-5; CDR3nt: TGCGCCAGCAGCTGGCGGATCAGCGAGTACGAGACCCAGTACTTC; CDR3aa: CASSWRISEYETQYF
d_gene: .; abundance: .; v_gene: TRBV5-1; j_gene: TRBJ1-1; CDR3nt: TGCGCCAGCAGCTTCACACAGGGCGACACTGAAGCTTTCTTT; CDR3aa: CASSFTQGDTEAFF
d_gene: .; abundance: .; v_gene: TRBV9; j_gene: TRBJ1-3; CDR3nt: TGTGCCAGCAGCGTAGAGAGGCCCACTGGAAACACCATATATTTT; CDR3aa: CASSVERPTGNTIYF
d_gene: TRBD1; abundance: .; v_gene: TRBV10-1; j_gene: TRBJ1-2; CDR3nt: TGCGCCAGCAAGGACAGGGAGATGAGGGGCTACACCTTC; CDR3aa: CASKDREMRGYTF
d_gene: .; abundance: .; v_gene: TRBV19; j_gene: TRBJ2-7; CDR3nt: TGTGCCAGTAGTATGGATGAGGGCGGCTCCTACGAGCAGTACTTC; CDR3aa: CASSMDEGGSYEQYF
d_gene: TRBD1; abundance: .; v_gene: TRBV15; j_gene: TRBJ2-2; CDR3nt: TGTGCCACCAGCAGAGATCGGGGACAGGGGCCAACCGGGGAGCTGTTTTTT; CDR3aa: CATSRDRGQGPTGELFF
d_gene: TRBD2; abundance: .; v_gene: TRBV30; j_gene: TRBJ2-7; CDR3nt: TGTGCCTGGGGACTAGCGAACTACGAGCAGTACTTC; CDR3aa: CAWGLANYEQYF
d_gene: .; abundance: .; v_gene: TRBV5-1; j_gene: TRBJ1-2; CDR3nt: TGCGCCAGCAGCTTGGGGTATAGGGAGCGGTACGGCTACACCTTC; CDR3aa: CASSLGYRERYGYTF
d_gene: .; abundance: .; v_gene: TRBV6-6; j_gene: TRBJ2-2; CDR3nt: TGTGCCAGCAGTCTAACAGGCAACGGGGAGCTGTTTTTT; CDR3aa: CASSLTGNGELFF
d_gene: .; abundance: .; v_gene: TRBV5-1; j_gene: TRBJ2-7; CDR3nt: TGCGCCAGCAGCTTAAACCGGGACACCACCTACGAGCAGTACTTC; CDR3aa: CASSLNRDTTYEQYF
d_gene: .; abundance: .; v_gene: TRBV5-4; j_gene: TRBJ2-7; CDR3nt: TGTGCCAGCAGCTCCGGACTGATTCCTAACGAGCAGTACTTC; CDR3aa: CASSSGLIPNEQYF
d_gene: .; abundance: .; v_gene: TRBV9; j_gene: TRBJ1-1; CDR3nt: TGTGCCAGCAGCGTAACCGGGGATCGGGGGGCTGAAGCTTTCTTT; CDR3aa: CASSVTGDRGAEAFF
d_gene: .; abundance: .; v_gene: TRBV27; j_gene: TRBJ2-3; CDR3nt: TGTGCCAGCAGTTTTCTTGGCCCCACAGATACGCAGTATTTT; CDR3aa: CASSFLGPTDTQYF
d_gene: TRBD1; abundance: .; v_gene: TRBV6-8; j_gene: TRBJ2-7; CDR3nt: TGTGCCAGCAGTTCGAGGACAGGGGTGGGGGAGCAGTACTTC; CDR3aa: CASSSRTGVGEQYF
d_gene: .; abundance: .; v_gene: TRBV7-2; j_gene: TRBJ2-7; CDR3nt: TGTGCCAGCAGCTTAGTCGCGGGGGCCCACGCCCTCTCCTACGAGCAGTACTTC; CDR3aa: CASSLVAGAHALSYEQYF
d_gene: TRBD1; abundance: .; v_gene: TRBV27; j_gene: TRBJ2-7; CDR3nt: TGTGCCAGCAGAGATACCGGGACAGACTACGAGCAGTACTTC; CDR3aa: CASRDTGTDYEQYF
d_gene: .; abundance: .; v_gene: TRBV30; j_gene: TRBJ2-1; CDR3nt: TGTGCCTGGAGCGAAGCGCTGAATGAGCAGTTCTTC; CDR3aa: CAWSEALNEQFF
d_gene: TRBD2; abundance: once; v_gene: TRBV15; j_gene: TRBJ2-2; CDR3nt: TGTGCCACCAGCAACGGGGGGGTGCCGGCCGGGGAGCTGTTTTTT; CDR3aa: CATSNGGVPAGELFF
d_gene: TRBD1; abundance: .; v_gene: TRBV5-4; j_gene: TRBJ2-7; CDR3nt: TGTGCCAGCAGCTTTAGGGGGCTCTCCTACGAGCAGTACTTC; CDR3aa: CASSFRGLSYEQYF
d_gene: TRBD2; abundance: .; v_gene: TRBV30; j_gene: TRBJ2-3; CDR3nt: TGTGCCTGGAGTAGGACTAGCGGGGATTCAGATACGCAGTATTTT; CDR3aa: CAWSRTSGDSDTQYF
d_gene: .; abundance: .; v_gene: TRBV19; j_gene: TRBJ1-5; CDR3nt: TGTGCCAGTAGTGGCTCATGGGGAGGACATCAGCCCCAGCATTTT; CDR3aa: CASSGSWGGHQPQHF
d_gene: .; abundance: .; v_gene: TRBV5-5; j_gene: TRBJ2-6; CDR3nt: TGTGCCAGCAGCTTGGCGAAGGGGTCTGGGGCCAACGTCCTGACTTTC; CDR3aa: CASSLAKGSGANVLTF
d_gene: .; abundance: .; v_gene: TRBV9; j_gene: TRBJ2-5; CDR3nt: TGTGCCAGCAGCGTCCGGGACTTACAAGAGACCCAGTACTTC; CDR3aa: CASSVRDLQETQYF
d_gene: TRBD1; abundance: .; v_gene: TRBV30; j_gene: TRBJ1-3; CDR3nt: TGTGCCTGGAGTGAACAGGGGGCCCGCTCTGGAAACACCATATATTTT; CDR3aa: CAWSEQGARSGNTIYF
d_gene: .; abundance: .; v_gene: TRBV28; j_gene: TRBJ2-4; CDR3nt: TGTGCCAGCAGTTTTCCCCGGGAGGCCAAAAACATTCAGTACTTC; CDR3aa: CASSFPREAKNIQYF
d_gene: TRBD1; abundance: .; v_gene: TRBV28; j_gene: TRBJ1-5; CDR3nt: TGTGCCAGCAGCCCCGCTGACAGGGGAGTAGGCAATCAGCCCCAGCATTTT; CDR3aa: CASSPADRGVGNQPQHF
d_gene: .; abundance: .; v_gene: TRBV7-2; j_gene: TRBJ2-1; CDR3nt: TGTGCCAGCAGCTTACCCCCAGACAGTTACAATGAGCAGTTCTTC; CDR3aa: CASSLPPDSYNEQFF
d_gene: .; abundance: .; v_gene: TRBV28; j_gene: TRBJ2-7; CDR3nt: TGTGCCAGCAGTCTAAATTTCCTAGCCCGTACCTACGAGCAGTACTTC; CDR3aa: CASSLNFLARTYEQYF
d_gene: TRBD1; abundance: .; v_gene: TRBV25-1; j_gene: TRBJ1-2; CDR3nt: TGTGCCAGCAGTGAAAAGGGACAGGGGTTCTATGGCTACACCTTC; CDR3aa: CASSEKGQGFYGYTF
d_gene: .; abundance: .; v_gene: TRBV28; j_gene: TRBJ1-2; CDR3nt: TGTGCCAGCAGTTTAGTCACAGCCCTTGGCTACACCTTC; CDR3aa: CASSLVTALGYTF
d_gene: TRBD2; abundance: .; v_gene: TRBV15; j_gene: TRBJ2-1; CDR3nt: TGTGCCACCAGCAGTAGCGGGAGCGTGTTCTTC; CDR3aa: CATSSSGSVFF
d_gene: .; abundance: .; v_gene: TRBV6-5; j_gene: TRBJ1-5; CDR3nt: TGTGCCAGCAGTTACTCGGGGGCCAACAATCAGCCCCAGCATTTT; CDR3aa: CASSYSGANNQPQHF
d_gene: .; abundance: .; v_gene: TRBV5-6; j_gene: TRBJ2-1; CDR3nt: TGTGCCAGCAGCTTGGGGGCCGAAGGTCCCTACAATGAGCAGTTCTTC; CDR3aa: CASSLGAEGPYNEQFF
d_gene: TRBD2; abundance: .; v_gene: TRBV5-4; j_gene: TRBJ2-1; CDR3nt: TGTGCCAGCAGTCGATGGTCGACTAGCGGTAACAATGAGCAGTTCTTC; CDR3aa: CASSRWSTSGNNEQFF
d_gene: .; abundance: .; v_gene: TRBV5-1; j_gene: TRBJ1-2; CDR3nt: TGCGCCAGCAGCCCCCCGGGTAGTAATGGCTACACCTTC; CDR3aa: CASSPPGSNGYTF
d_gene: TRBD2; abundance: .; v_gene: TRBV5-1; j_gene: TRBJ2-6; CDR3nt: TGCGCCAGCAGCTTAGGCGGGAGTCGCTCTGGGGCCAACGTCCTGACTTTC; CDR3aa: CASSLGGSRSGANVLTF
d_gene: TRBD1; abundance: few; v_gene: TRBV7-3; j_gene: TRBJ1-2; CDR3nt: TGTGCCAGCAGCTTAGGGACAGGGGGTGGCTACACCTTC; CDR3aa: CASSLGTGGGYTF
d_gene: .; abundance: once; v_gene: TRBV7-2; j_gene: TRBJ2-1; CDR3nt: TGTGCCAGCAGCTTAATATCTGAGCAGTTCTTC; CDR3aa: CASSLISEQFF
d_gene: TRBD1; abundance: .; v_gene: TRBV5-1; j_gene: TRBJ2-2; CDR3nt: TGCGCCAGCAGCAGCGGGACAGGGCAAACCGGGGAGCTGTTTTTT; CDR3aa: CASSSGTGQTGELFF
d_gene: .; abundance: .; v_gene: TRBV6-1; j_gene: TRBJ1-3; CDR3nt: TGTGCCAGCAGTGAAGCGTTGACTTTGAGCTCTGGAAACACCATATATTTT; CDR3aa: CASSEALTLSSGNTIYF
d_gene: TRBD1; abundance: .; v_gene: TRBV28; j_gene: TRBJ2-7; CDR3nt: TGTGCCAGCAGTCGCTCGTCTAGTGGACAGGGTCTCTACGAGCAGTACTTC; CDR3aa: CASSRSSSGQGLYEQYF
d_gene: TRBD1; abundance: .; v_gene: TRBV5-4; j_gene: TRBJ1-2; CDR3nt: TGTGCCAGCAGCTCCAACCAGGGGGCGGCGGGCTACACCTTC; CDR3aa: CASSSNQGAAGYTF
d_gene: TRBD1; abundance: .; v_gene: TRBV6-6; j_gene: TRBJ1-1; CDR3nt: TGTGCCAGCAGTTACTCGACAGGGGGGGGTGGTGAAGCTTTCTTT; CDR3aa: CASSYSTGGGGEAFF
d_gene: TRBD2; abundance: .; v_gene: TRBV2; j_gene: TRBJ2-6; CDR3nt: TGTGCCAGTACCCGGGAGGGCGAGTCTAGGGCCAACGTCCTGACTTTC; CDR3aa: CASTREGESRANVLTF
d_gene: .; abundance: .; v_gene: TRBV21-1; j_gene: TRBJ2-1; CDR3nt: TGTGCCAGCATCCCGCGGGGGACAGGATGGATCGATGAGCAGTTCTTC; CDR3aa: CASIPRGTGWIDEQFF
d_gene: TRBD2; abundance: .; v_gene: TRBV2; j_gene: TRBJ2-3; CDR3nt: TGTGCCAGCAGAGGGACTAGCGACACAGATACGCAGTATTTT; CDR3aa: CASRGTSDTDTQYF
d_gene: .; abundance: .; v_gene: TRBV30; j_gene: TRBJ1-5; CDR3nt: TGTGCCTGGAGCCGGGATAGCAATCAGCCCCAGCATTTT; CDR3aa: CAWSRDSNQPQHF